A selection of T cell receptor beta chains follows, all from one sample in a study of tumor-infiltrating lymphocytes in localized non-small cell lung cancer. Produced via immunoSEQ multiplex PCR; TCRdb's table is partial and in-frame only. The repertoire has around 25,000 clones, nearly 70% of them found once; the top ten carry around 15%. The specimen was lung tumor tissue. Receptor source: a human donor with non-small cell lung cancer. Both conserved end residues are part of each CDR3. Each record gives: J gene, clone size, V gene, D gene, CDR3 DNA, CDR3 protein. A D gene is named only where the DNA matches it firmly. Clone size is stated in some rows and not others, as once, few, many or a class when expanded.

>TRBJ2-7|.|TRBV18|.
TGTGCCAGCTCACCACCGGGACCCCCTTACCCGTACTTC
CASSPPGPPYPYF
>TRBJ2-1|.|TRBV18|TRBD1
TGTGCCAGCTCACCAGCCGGGACAGGGCTAAGTGGTGAGCAGTTCTTC
CASSPAGTGLSGEQFF
>TRBJ1-5|once|TRBV19|.
TGTGCCAGTAGCCAGGGTGCCGGGGAATTGCCCCAGCATTTT
CASSQGAGELPQHF
>TRBJ2-1|.|TRBV25-1|TRBD2
TGTGCCAGCAGTGTAGCAGCTAGCGGGAGGGCCTACAATGAGCAGTTCTTC
CASSVAASGRAYNEQFF
>TRBJ2-1|.|TRBV5-1|TRBD2
TGCGCCAGCAGCTCGCTAGCGGGAGCCTACAATGAGCAGTTCTTC
CASSSLAGAYNEQFF
>TRBJ2-2|.|TRBV11-3|TRBD2
TGTGCCAGCAGCTCCGGACTAGCGGGAGATATCGGGGAGCTGTTTTTT
CASSSGLAGDIGELFF
>TRBJ2-5|.|TRBV15|.
TGTGCCACCAGCAGAGACCCCGGCCCTCAAGAGACCCAGTACTTC
CATSRDPGPQETQYF
>TRBJ2-7|.|TRBV6-6|TRBD2
TGTGCCAGCAGTTTCAAACTAGCGGGAGGCAACGAGCAGTACTTC
CASSFKLAGGNEQYF
>TRBJ2-1|.|TRBV19|.
TGTGCCAGTAGTATTGCCCGGACTATAACAAGTGAGCAGTTCTTC
CASSIARTITSEQFF
>TRBJ1-2|.|TRBV14|.
TGTGCCAGCAGCCCGGGACGGAACTATGGCTACACCTTC
CASSPGRNYGYTF
>TRBJ1-3|few|TRBV15|.
TGTGCCACCAGCAGGGACGGGGCAGGGACGGACACCATATATTTT
CATSRDGAGTDTIYF
>TRBJ1-1|.|TRBV27|.
TGTGCCAGCAGTTTTAGAGGAACTGAAGCTTTCTTT
CASSFRGTEAFF
>TRBJ2-7|.|TRBV28|TRBD2
TGTGCCAGCAGTTTATTAGGACTAGCGGGAGGGCCGGTCGGCGAGCAGTACTTC
CASSLLGLAGGPVGEQYF
>TRBJ2-3|.|TRBV15|.
TGTGCCACCAGCCCTCGGTGGGGCACAGATACGCAGTATTTT
CATSPRWGTDTQYF
>TRBJ2-2|once|TRBV6-1|TRBD1
TGTGCCAGCAGTTGGGACAGGGGGACCGGGGAGCTGTTTTTT
CASSWDRGTGELFF
>TRBJ1-4|.|TRBV6-5|TRBD1
TGTGCCAGCAGTCGAACAGGGGGGAATGAAAAACTGTTTTTT
CASSRTGGNEKLFF